This T cell receptor (beta chain) was retrieved from a study of CD8 T cells in ankylosing spondylitis. This clonotype was recorded a few times. TCRdb ran MiXCR on the 5' RACE reads and lists one entry per CDR3 protein. The table lists 200,000 to 300,000 distinct CDR3 sequences, about 24% of them singletons, with 0.61% in the top ten. The V end lost 3 bases, the J end lost 10 bases, and 17 bases lay between the germline ends. The CDR3 sequence is 13 residues long. Germline V gives CDR1 SQVTM, CDR2 ANQGSEA. This clonotype originated in a male donor with ankylosing spondylitis or in good health (not recorded which). The chain joins TRBV29-1 to TRBJ2-3; TRBD1 might be the D (5 bases). Material: blood, either unsorted or a sorted T cell fraction (not recorded which). In DNA, the CDR3 is TGCAGCGTTGAGACAGCACAGATAAGGGCGCAGTATTTT. Translated, it gives CSVETAQIRAQYF.